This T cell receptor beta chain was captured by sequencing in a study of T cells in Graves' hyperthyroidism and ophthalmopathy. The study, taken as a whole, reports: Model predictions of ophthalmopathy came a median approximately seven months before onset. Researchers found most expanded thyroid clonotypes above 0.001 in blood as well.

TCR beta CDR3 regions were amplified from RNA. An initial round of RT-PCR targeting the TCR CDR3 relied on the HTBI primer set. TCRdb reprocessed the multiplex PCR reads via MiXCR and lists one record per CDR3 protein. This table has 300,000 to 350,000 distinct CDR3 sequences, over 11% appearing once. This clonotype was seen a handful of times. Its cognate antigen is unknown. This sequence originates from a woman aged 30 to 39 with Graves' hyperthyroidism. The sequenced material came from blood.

CDR3 DNA sequence: TGTGCCAGCAGCGAACCCTCGGCGGGAGTCTACGAGCAGTACTTC. It encodes CASSEPSAGVYEQYF. The rearrangement joins TRBV7-9 to TRBJ2-7, with 7 bases identical to TRBD2. V shed 5 bases and J 3 bases; nucleotides not matched to a gene: 10. The CDR3 runs to 15 residues. The germline CDR1 and CDR2 sequences are SEHNR and FQNEAQ (reference sequence).